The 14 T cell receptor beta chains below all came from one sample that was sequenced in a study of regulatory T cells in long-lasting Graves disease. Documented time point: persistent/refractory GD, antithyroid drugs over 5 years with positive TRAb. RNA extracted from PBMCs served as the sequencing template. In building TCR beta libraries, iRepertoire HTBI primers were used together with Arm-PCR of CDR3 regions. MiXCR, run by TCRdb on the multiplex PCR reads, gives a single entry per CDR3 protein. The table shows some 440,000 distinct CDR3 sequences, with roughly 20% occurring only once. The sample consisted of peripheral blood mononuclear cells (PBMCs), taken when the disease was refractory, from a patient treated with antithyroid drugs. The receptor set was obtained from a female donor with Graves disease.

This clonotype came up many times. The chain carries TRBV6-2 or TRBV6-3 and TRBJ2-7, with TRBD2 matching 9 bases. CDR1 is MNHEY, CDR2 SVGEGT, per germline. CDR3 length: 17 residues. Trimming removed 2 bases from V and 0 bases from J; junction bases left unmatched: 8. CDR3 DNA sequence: TGTGCCAGCAGTTACCCCTCAACTAGCGGGTACTCCTACGAGCAGTACTTC. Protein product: CASSYPSTSGYSYEQYF.

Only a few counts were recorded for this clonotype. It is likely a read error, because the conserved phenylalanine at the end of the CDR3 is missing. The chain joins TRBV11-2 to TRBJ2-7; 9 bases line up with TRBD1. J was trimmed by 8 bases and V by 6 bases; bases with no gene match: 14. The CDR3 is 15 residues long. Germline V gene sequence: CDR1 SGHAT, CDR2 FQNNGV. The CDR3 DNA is TGTGCCAGCAGGCAAGGGACAGGGTGGGTCGGGAAGCAGTACCTC. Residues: CASRQGTGWVGKQYL.

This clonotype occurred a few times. CDR3 region: CASNPGQGLPGELFF. The DNA of the CDR3 is TGTGCCAGTAACCCGGGACAGGGTCTTCCCGGGGAGCTGTTTTTT. The gene calls are TRBV19 and TRBJ2-2; 9 bases map to TRBD1. The CDR3 is 15 residues long. V gave up 7 bases and J gave up 6 bases; unmatched junction bases: 9. Germline V gene lookup returns CDR1 LNHDA and CDR2 SQIVND (reference sequence).

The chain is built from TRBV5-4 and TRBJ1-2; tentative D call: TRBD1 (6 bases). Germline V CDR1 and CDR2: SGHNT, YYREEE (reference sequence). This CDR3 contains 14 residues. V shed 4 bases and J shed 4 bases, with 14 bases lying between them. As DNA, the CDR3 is TGTGCCAGCAGCCCACAGGGTCCTGGCTATGGCTACACCTTC. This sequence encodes CASSPQGPGYGYTF.

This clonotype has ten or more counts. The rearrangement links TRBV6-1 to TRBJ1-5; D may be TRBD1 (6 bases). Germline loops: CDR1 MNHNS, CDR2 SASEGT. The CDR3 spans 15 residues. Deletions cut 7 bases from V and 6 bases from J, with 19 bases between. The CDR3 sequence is CASNIAGAVVQPQHF. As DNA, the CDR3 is TGTGCCAGCAATATAGCAGGGGCGGTGGTTCAGCCCCAGCATTTT.

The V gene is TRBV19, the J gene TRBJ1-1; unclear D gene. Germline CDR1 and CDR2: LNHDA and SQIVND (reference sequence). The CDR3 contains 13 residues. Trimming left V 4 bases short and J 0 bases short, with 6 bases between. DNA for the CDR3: TGTGCCAGTAGTAGGTTTATGAACACTGAAGCTTTCTTT. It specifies CASSRFMNTEAFF.

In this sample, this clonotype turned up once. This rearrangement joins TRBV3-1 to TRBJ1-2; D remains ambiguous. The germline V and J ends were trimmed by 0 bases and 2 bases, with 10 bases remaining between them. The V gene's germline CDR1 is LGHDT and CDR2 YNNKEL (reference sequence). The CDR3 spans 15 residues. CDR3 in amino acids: CASSQDASRNYGYTF. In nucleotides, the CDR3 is TGTGCCAGCAGCCAAGATGCCTCACGCAACTATGGCTACACCTTC.

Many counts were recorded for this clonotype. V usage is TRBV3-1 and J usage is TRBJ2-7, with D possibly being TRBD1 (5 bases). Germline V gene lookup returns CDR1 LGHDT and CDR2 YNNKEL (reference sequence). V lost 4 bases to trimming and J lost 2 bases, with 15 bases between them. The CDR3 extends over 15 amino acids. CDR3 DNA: TGTGCCAGCAGCCCTTGGACACGTATCACCTACGAGCAGTACTTC. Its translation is CASSPWTRITYEQYF.

CDR3 coding DNA: TGCAGCGTTGAACTCCGCGGGAGGGTTTACGAGCAGTACTTC. Protein product: CSVELRGRVYEQYF. The V call is TRBV29-1, the J call TRBJ2-7, with TRBD2 identical over 9 bases. Unmatched junction bases numbered 6, after V lost 2 bases and J lost 4 bases. This CDR3 has 14 residues. CDR1 and CDR2 from the germline V gene are SQVTM and ANQGSEA.

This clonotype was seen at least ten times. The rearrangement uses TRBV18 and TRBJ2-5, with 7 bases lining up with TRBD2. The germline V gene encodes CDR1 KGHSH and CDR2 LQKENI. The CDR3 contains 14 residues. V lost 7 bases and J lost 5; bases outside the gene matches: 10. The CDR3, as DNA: TGTGCCAGCTACCCACGCGGGAGTGGGGAGACCCAGTACTTC. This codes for CASYPRGSGETQYF.

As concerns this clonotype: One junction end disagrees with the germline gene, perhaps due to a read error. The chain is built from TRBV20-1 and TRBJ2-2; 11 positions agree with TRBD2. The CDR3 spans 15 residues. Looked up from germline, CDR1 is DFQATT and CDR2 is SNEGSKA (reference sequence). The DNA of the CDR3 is TGCAGTGCTACTGGGACTAGCGGTTATACCGGGGAGCTGCTTTTT. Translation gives CSATGTSGYTGELLF.

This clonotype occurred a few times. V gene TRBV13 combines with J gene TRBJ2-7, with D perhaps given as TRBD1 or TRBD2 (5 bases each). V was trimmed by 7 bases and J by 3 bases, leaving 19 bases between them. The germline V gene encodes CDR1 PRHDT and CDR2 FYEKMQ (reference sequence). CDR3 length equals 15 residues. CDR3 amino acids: CASTTRGGTGYEQYF. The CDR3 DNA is TGTGCCAGCACCACCCGGGGTGGCACAGGCTACGAGCAGTACTTC.

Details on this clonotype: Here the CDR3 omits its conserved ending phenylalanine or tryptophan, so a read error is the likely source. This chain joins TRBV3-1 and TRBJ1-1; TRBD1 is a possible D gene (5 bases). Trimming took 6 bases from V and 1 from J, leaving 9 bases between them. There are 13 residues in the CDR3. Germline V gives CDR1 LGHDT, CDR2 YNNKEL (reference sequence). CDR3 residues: CASSWTTNTEAFL. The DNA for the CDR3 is TGTGCCAGCAGTTGGACAACGAACACTGAAGCTTTCCTT.

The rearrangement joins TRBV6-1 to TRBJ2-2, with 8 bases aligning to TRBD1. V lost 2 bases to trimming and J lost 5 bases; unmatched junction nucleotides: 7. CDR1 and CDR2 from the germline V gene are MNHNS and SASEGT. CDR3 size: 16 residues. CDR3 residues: CASSEMAGGFTGELFF. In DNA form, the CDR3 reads TGTGCCAGCAGTGAAATGGCAGGGGGCTTTACCGGGGAGCTGTTTTTT.